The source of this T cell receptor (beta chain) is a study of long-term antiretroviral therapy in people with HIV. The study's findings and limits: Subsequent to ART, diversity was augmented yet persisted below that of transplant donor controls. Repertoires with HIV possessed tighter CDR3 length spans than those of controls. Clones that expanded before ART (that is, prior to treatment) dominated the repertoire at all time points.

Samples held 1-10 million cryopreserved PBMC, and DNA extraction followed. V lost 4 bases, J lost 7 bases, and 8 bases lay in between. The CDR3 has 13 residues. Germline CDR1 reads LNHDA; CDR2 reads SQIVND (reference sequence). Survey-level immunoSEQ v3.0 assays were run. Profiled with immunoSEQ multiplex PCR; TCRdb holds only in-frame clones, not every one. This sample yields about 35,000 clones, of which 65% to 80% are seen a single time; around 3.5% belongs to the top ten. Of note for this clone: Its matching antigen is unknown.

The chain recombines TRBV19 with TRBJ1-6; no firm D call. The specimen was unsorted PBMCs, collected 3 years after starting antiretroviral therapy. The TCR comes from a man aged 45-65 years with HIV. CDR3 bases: TGTGCCAGTAGTAATCCCACAAATTCACCCCTCCACTTT. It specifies CASSNPTNSPLHF.